The present T cell receptor beta chain was sequenced within a study of T cell changes during pregnancy in multiple sclerosis. V shed 1 base and J 4 bases; nucleotides not matched to a gene: 5. The germline V gene has CDR1 SGHVS and CDR2 FNYEAQ. CDR3 size: 15 residues. The data were produced by immunoSEQ multiplex PCR, yet TCRdb's version contains in-frame clones alone and is incomplete. The data contain about 51,000 clones, 94% of them seen just once; the ten biggest clones take up just under 0.6%. The sequence came from a female donor with multiple sclerosis, enrolled in a pregnancy study. The input for sequencing was CD4+ T cells from peripheral blood mononuclear cells, taken in the second trimester of pregnancy. The chain uses TRBV7-6 and TRBJ2-5; 8 bases agree with TRBD2. The CDR3 loop is CASSLDGGAGETQYF. The DNA of the CDR3 is TGTGCCAGCAGCTTAGACGGGGGGGCTGGAGAGACCCAGTACTTC.